Following are 3 T cell receptor beta chains from one sample sequenced in a study of blood T cell repertoires in COVID-19. Method: immunoSEQ multiplex PCR; TCRdb's copy keeps in-frame clones and lacks some. This table has tens of thousands of clones, roughly 90% appearing once. Sequencing was done on a sample of peripheral blood. The origin of the receptors is a man aged 55 to 70 with acute or convalescent COVID-19.

This clone was observed a few times. The chain is built from TRBV6-1 and TRBJ2-1; 10 positions agree with TRBD1. J lost 6 bases, V lost 4 bases, and 9 bases had no gene match. The CDR3 contains 16 residues. From germline, CDR1 is MNHNS and CDR2 SASEGT. The chain's CDR3 is CASSVAGTGEPNEQFF. Here the CDR3 DNA reads TGTGCCAGCAGTGTGGCGGGGACAGGGGAGCCCAATGAGCAGTTCTTC.

This chain links TRBV11-2 with TRBJ2-7; perhaps TRBD2 as D (5 bases). Germline V lookup: CDR1 SGHAT, CDR2 FQNNGV. The CDR3 contains 13 residues. Trimming cost V 3 bases and J 3 bases, with 9 bases left between them. The CDR3 coding sequence is TGTGCCAGCAGCTTTGGACTTCTCTACGAGCAGTACTTC. Protein product: CASSFGLLYEQYF. Full variable domain (outside the CDR3, taken from reference TRBV11-2 and TRBJ2-7): EAGVAQSPRYKIIEKRQSVAFWCNPISGHATLYWYQQILGQGPKLLIQFQNNGVVDDSQLPKDRFSAERLKGVDSTLKIQPAKLEDSAVYLCASSFGLLYEQYFGPGTRLTVT.

J is TRBJ2-3 and V is TRBV24-1; 7 bases line up with TRBD1. V dropped 2 bases and J dropped 7; count of bases not matched to a gene: 5. Germline V gives CDR1 KGHDR, CDR2 SFDVKD. The CDR3 totals 14 residues. The CDR3 sequence: CATSDSPQGNTQYF. The CDR3 DNA is TGTGCCACCAGTGATTCTCCACAGGGGAATACGCAGTATTTT.